The 7 T cell receptor beta chains listed next were all sequenced from one sample in a study of blood T cell repertoires in COVID-19. The protocol was immunoSEQ multiplex PCR, while the TCRdb copy is restricted to in-frame clones and leaves out a portion. The profile shows 400,000 to 550,000 clones, 70% to 90% of them singletons. The sequencing input was PBMCs or T cells enriched from blood (not recorded which). The receptors come from a woman aged 18-29 years with acute COVID-19.

The chain is built from TRBV7-2 and TRBJ2-5; possible D gene TRBD1, 5 bases. Germline V gives CDR1 SGHTA, CDR2 FQGNSA. V was cut by 2 bases and J by 4 bases, with 14 bases left in between. CDR3 length: 15 residues. The CDR3 protein is CASSLRSRGVETQYF. CDR3 coding DNA: TGTGCCAGCAGCTTAAGATCTAGGGGTGTAGAGACCCAGTACTTC.

This clone was counted a few times. The V gene is TRBV10-3, the J gene TRBJ1-6; D remains ambiguous. The V end was cut by 11 bases, the J end by 0 bases, with 14 bases between. The CDR3 covers 15 residues. The germline CDR1 and CDR2 sequences are ENHRY and SYGVKD. The CDR3 nucleotides read TGTGCCTCCAAGGTGTCTAGCTCCTATAATTCACCCCTCCACTTT. This sequence encodes CASKVSSSYNSPLHF.

This chain connects TRBV15 to TRBJ1-1; the D gene is possibly TRBD1 (5 bases). Germline V gives CDR1 LNHNV, CDR2 YYDKDF (reference sequence). V shed 5 bases and J shed 2 bases, with 12 bases lying between them. The CDR3 has 14 residues. In DNA, the CDR3 is TGTGCCACCAGCCGTCTACAGGATAACACTGAAGCTTTCTTT. It is translated as CATSRLQDNTEAFF. The variable domain in full, completed from reference TRBV15 and TRBJ1-1, reads DAMVIQNPRYQVTQFGKPVTLSCSQTLNHNVMYWYQQKSSQAPKLLFHYYDKDFNNEADTPDNFQSRRPNTSFCFLDIRSPGLGDTAMYLCATSRLQDNTEAFFGQGTRLTVV.

J is TRBJ1-1 and V is TRBV5-5; the D gene is possibly TRBD1 (5 bases). Trimming shortened V by 4 bases and J by 6 bases, and 13 bases separated the two germline ends. From germline, CDR1 is SGHKS and CDR2 YYEKEE (reference sequence). The CDR3 spans 13 residues. The CDR3 sequence is CASSTRGEAEAFF. The CDR3 region has the DNA TGTGCCAGCAGCACCCGGGGGGAGGCTGAAGCTTTCTTT. Full variable domain (missing parts from reference TRBV5-5 and TRBJ1-1): DAGVTQSPTHLIKTRGQQVTLRCSPISGHKSVSWYQQVLGQGPQFIFQYYEKEERGRGNFPDRFSARQFPNYSSELNVNALLLGDSALYLCASSTRGEAEAFFGQGTRLTVV.

The rearrangement links TRBV7-3 to TRBJ2-1, with 8 bases fitting TRBD2. Trimming removed 1 base from V and 9 bases from J; junction bases left unmatched: 11. The CDR3 has 16 residues. Germline CDR1 SGHTA, CDR2 FQGTGA. The DNA for the CDR3 is TGTGCCAGCAGCTTAAATTTCCGGGGGGGCCTAGGTGAGCAGTTCTTC. It is translated as CASSLNFRGGLGEQFF.

The gene calls are TRBV10-3 and TRBJ1-2; 9 nucleotides agree with TRBD1. The CDR3 totals 17 residues. Germline CDR1 reads ENHRY; CDR2 reads SYGVKD. After removal of 4 bases from V and 1 base from J, the junction contained 10 bases not matched to a gene. The DNA of the CDR3 is TGTGCCATCAGTGGCGATTCCCGGGACAGGGATAACTATGGCTACACCTTC. Translation: CAISGDSRDRDNYGYTF.

V is TRBV4-2 and J is TRBJ1-3; TRBD1 matches at 10 bases. Germline V gene sequence: CDR1 LGHNA, CDR2 YNFKEQ. J gave up 4 bases and V 0 bases, and 3 bases lay outside the gene matches. This CDR3 spans 16 amino acids. In DNA, the CDR3 is TGTGCCAGCAGCCAAGATGACAGGGGGCTCGGAAACACCATATATTTT. It translates to CASSQDDRGLGNTIYF.